These T cell receptor beta chains were read from a single sample in a study of molecular identifiers for immune sequencing clone quantification. From the PCR reads, TCRdb called clonotypes with MiXCR, one entry per CDR3 protein. Seen here are approximately 97,000 distinct CDR3 sequences, about 32% observed once, and the top ten hold over 8%. Material for sequencing was naive CD8+ T cells from blood, with Jurkat cell RNA spiked in. These receptors originate from a human donor in good health. Some libraries in this study had Jurkat cell RNA spiked in. The CDR3 runs from the conserved cysteine through the conserved F or W. A D gene is named only where the DNA matches it firmly. The size of a clone is reported for some rows only, either as once, few or many, or as a class for expanded clones.

v_gene,len,d_gene,abundance,j_gene,CDR3nt,CDR3aa
TRBV3-1,16,TRBD1,-,TRBJ1-3,TGTGCCAGCAGCCATCGGGACAGGGGGCCTGGAAACACCATATATTTT,CASSHRDRGPGNTIYF
TRBV4-3,16,TRBD2,-,TRBJ2-1,TGCGCCAGCAGCCAGCCCCTAGCGGGAGGGCCTAGTGAGCAGTTCTTC,CASSQPLAGGPSEQFF
TRBV27,11,-,-,TRBJ2-4,TGTGCCAGCAGCCGACCGGGCATTCAGTACTTC,CASSRPGIQYF
TRBV12-5,11,-,many,TRBJ2-3,TGTGCTAGTGGTTTTGGTGAGACGCAGTATTTT,CASGFGETQYF
TRBV7-9,18,TRBD1,few,TRBJ2-2,TGTGCCAGCACCCCCATCCTGGGGCAGGGGGCGAACACCGGGGAGCTGTTTTTT,CASTPILGQGANTGELFF
TRBV7-2,14,TRBD2,many,TRBJ2-7,TGTGCCAGCAGCTCCGGGACTAGCTTCTACGAGCAGTACTTC,CASSSGTSFYEQYF
TRBV19,13,-,-,TRBJ2-3,TGTGCCAGTAGTATCGAACCCGTAGATACGCAGTATTTT,CASSIEPVDTQYF
TRBV6-2/TRBV6-3,11,-,-,TRBJ1-5,TGTGCCACTGGATGGGGACAGCCCCAGCATTTT,CATGWGQPQHF
TRBV28,15,-,many,TRBJ2-2,TGTGCCAGCAGCCCCCGGGACACAGACACCGGGGAGCTGTTTTTT,CASSPRDTDTGELFF
TRBV13,14,-,-,TRBJ1-3,TGTGCCAGCAGCTTGTCTGGGATCGGAAACACCATATATTTT,CASSLSGIGNTIYF
TRBV12-3/TRBV12-4,13,-,many,TRBJ2-3,TGTGCCAGCAATCGGATGCTCACAGATACGCAGTATTTT,CASNRMLTDTQYF
TRBV6-5,13,TRBD1,-,TRBJ2-1,TGTGCCAGCGGACAGGGGGCCTGGAATGAGCAGTTCTTC,CASGQGAWNEQFF
TRBV20-1,13,-,many,TRBJ2-7,TGCAGTGCCCGGTTGGGGTTAGCTGACGAGCAGTACTTC,CSARLGLADEQYF
TRBV13,13,-,few,TRBJ2-1,TGTGCCAGCACCCTTGAAGCCGACAATGAGCAGTTCTTC,CASTLEADNEQFF
TRBV4-3,12,-,-,TRBJ2-1,TGCGCCAGCAGCCGAGGACGGGGTGAGCAGTTCTTC,CASSRGRGEQFF
TRBV5-1,15,TRBD2,-,TRBJ2-1,TGCGCCAGCAGCTTTTTCAGCGGGAGAGGCAATGAGCAGTTCTTC,CASSFFSGRGNEQFF
TRBV7-3,14,TRBD2,-,TRBJ2-1,TGTGCCAGCAGCTTAAGCGGGGGGCAAAATGAGCAGTTCTTC,CASSLSGGQNEQFF
TRBV20-1,13,-,-,TRBJ2-7,TGCAGTGCTAGGGCCTCCAGGGGTTACGAGCAGTACTTC,CSARASRGYEQYF
TRBV6-5,15,TRBD2,many,TRBJ2-7,TGTGCCAGCAGCCCCCCCACAGCGGGAGTGAGTGAGCAGTACTTC,CASSPPTAGVSEQYF
TRBV11-2,11,-,many,TRBJ2-7,TGTGCCAGCAGCGAATACTACGAGCAGTACTTC,CASSEYYEQYF
TRBV7-9,12,-,many,TRBJ2-4,TGTGCCAGCAGCTCCGAGCTGGACATTCAGTACTTC,CASSSELDIQYF
TRBV7-9,16,TRBD2,-,TRBJ2-3,TGTGCCAGCAGCCAAGGACTAGCGGAGAACACAGATACGCAGTATTTT,CASSQGLAENTDTQYF
TRBV12-3/TRBV12-4,13,-,few,TRBJ2-5,TGTGCCAGCAGTCGGATTATTCAAGAGACCCAGTACTTC,CASSRIIQETQYF
TRBV7-9,16,TRBD2,-,TRBJ2-1,TGTGCCAGCAGCTTGACTAGCGGGAGGGCCTCGAATGGGCAGTTCTTC,CASSLTSGRASNGQFF
TRBV19,15,-,many,TRBJ2-3,TGTGCCAGTAGCGACGGCGGTTCATCTAGCTATACGCAGTATTTT,CASSDGGSSSYTQYF
TRBV7-2,13,-,many,TRBJ2-2,TGTGCCAGCAGCCCAGGATTGGCCGGGGAGCTGTTTTTT,CASSPGLAGELFF